This T cell receptor beta chain was captured by sequencing in a study of technical replicates of blood from four donors. TCRdb keeps only in-frame clones here, not all; method: immunoSEQ multiplex PCR. The table records roughly 62,000 clones, 89% of them present only once. The germline gives CDR1 MNHEY, CDR2 SVGAGI. V gave up 2 bases and J gave up 3 bases, with 8 bases separating them. CDR3 length: 13 amino acids. The sequence came from a human donor in good health. Some clones in this sample may be carry-over from other donors' samples. Sequencing was carried out using PBMCs. The chain joins TRBV6-5 to TRBJ2-7; tentatively, D is TRBD2 (6 bases). Written as DNA, the CDR3 is TGTGCCAGCAGTTACATCGGGGGCTACGAGCAGTACTTC. Its translation: CASSYIGGYEQYF.